The TCR beta chain described here comes from a study of response to subunit inactivated influenza vaccine. Whole-study findings and limits: Authors suggested each seasonal influenza vaccination recruits few new T cells.

This clonotype was picked up many times. Its antigen is still unknown. TCRdb reanalysed the RT-PCR reads using MiXCR and keeps one entry per CDR3 protein. The sample has 550,000 to 650,000 distinct CDR3 sequences, 12% seen once; the top ten hold roughly 10%. This clonotype was sampled from a middle-aged man who received an inactivated influenza vaccine. The sequencing used PBMCs from blood, collected on the day of vaccination.

The CDR3 here is CASSPGGLAGVEQFF. The CDR3 nucleotides read TGTGCCAGCAGCCCGGGGGGACTAGCGGGAGTTGAGCAGTTCTTC. The chain recombines TRBV7-8 with TRBJ2-1, with 14 bases identical to TRBD2. From germline, CDR1 is SGHVS and CDR2 FQNEAQ. V lost 5 bases to trimming and J lost 9 bases; unmatched junction nucleotides: 6. This CDR3 has 15 amino acids.